This T cell receptor beta chain is drawn from a study of human versus mouse CDR3 diversity and MHC coevolution. Study-wide points: Human T cells were selected on more than five MHC II alleles. Most of the three human donors had the lowest clonal inequality. By iCHAO1, human TCR beta clonotypes numbered 1.5 million to 2 million, the most.

Libraries were prepared by immunoSEQ multiplex PCR; TCRdb keeps only in-frame clonotypes and omits some of them. The sample carries about 60,000 clones, roughly 93% recorded once. The CDR3 covers 16 residues. This clone has only a few counts. Its antigen is unidentified. Sequenced: naive CD4+ T cells from blood. Subset denoted: CD45RO-negative CD62L-positive naive CD4 T cells. V and J are TRBV7-5 and TRBJ1-1. TRBV7-5 is a pseudogene. The clonotype was recovered from a person between 60 and 69 years old in good health. In DNA form, the CDR3 reads TGTGTCAGAAGCTTAAGCGGGGGGTATCTGAACACTGAAGCTTTCTTT. This codes for CVRSLSGGYLNTEAFF.